Shown below are 5 T cell receptor beta chains from a single sample sequenced in a study of blood T cells in healthy people across ages (dated by TCRdb to the mid-2010s). The library was produced with 5' RACE. The sample was run on an Illumina HiSeq 2500. A second PCR of about 6 to 11 cycles was performed with a sample-barcoded 5' primer and a J-beta primer mix. TCRdb's own reprocessing of the public reads used fastp at Q25 and MiXCR and kept productive beta chains. Rows are unified per CDR3 protein, each entry keeping the most common DNA and genes. The sample table records under 2 million distinct CDR3 sequences; around 35% of these occur just once. Of the sample, around 11% is held by the ten largest clones. Specimen: blood. These receptors were taken from a woman aged 25 to 45 in good health.

As for this clonotype: A single base separates this from a much larger clone, so it may be a read error. The V gene is TRBV12-3 or TRBV12-4, the J gene TRBJ2-7, with 7 bases fitting TRBD1. CDR3 length equals 14 residues. In DNA, the CDR3 is TGTGCCAGCAGTTCAGGGGGTTCAGGCTACGGGCAGTACTTC. It yields the protein CASSSGGSGYGQYF.

On this clonotype itself: At one end, the junction sequence differs from germline, possibly due to a read error. The chain recombines TRBV14 with TRBJ1-2, with TRBD1 identical over 8 bases. From germline, CDR1 is SGHDN and CDR2 FVKESK. CDR3 length: 17 amino acids. CDR3 nucleotide sequence: TGTACCAGCAGCCTCCATGGATCCCACCAGGGGGCAAAAGGCTACACCTTC. Translated, it gives CTSSLHGSHQGAKGYTF.

The gene calls are TRBV6-5 and TRBJ2-3; 8 nucleotides line up with TRBD2. The CDR3 contains 15 residues. J gave up 1 base and V 6 bases, and 6 bases lay outside the gene matches. The germline V gene has CDR1 MNHEY and CDR2 SVGAGI. The CDR3 DNA reads TGTGCCAGCAGCAACCGGGGGGGCCGCACAGATACGCAGTATTTT. Its translation: CASSNRGGRTDTQYF.

The chain carries TRBV7-2 and TRBJ2-1, with 9 bases identical to TRBD2. V lost 5 bases, J lost 4 bases, and 9 bases stayed unmatched. The CDR3 consists of 16 residues. Germline CDR1 SGHTA, CDR2 FQGNSA. CDR3 loop: CASSRPGAGGYNEQFF. CDR3 DNA sequence: TGTGCCAGCAGCAGACCGGGGGCGGGAGGGTACAATGAGCAGTTCTTC.

This clonotype showed up just once. The chain joins TRBV4-1 to TRBJ2-1, with 11 positions matching TRBD2. Germline V gene lookup returns CDR1 MGHRA and CDR2 YSYEKL. The junction had 8 bases not matched to a gene; V was cut back by 4 bases and J by 0 bases. The CDR3 has 18 residues. CDR3 sequence (DNA): TGCGCCAGCAGCCCGAGGACTAGCGGGTTCACCTCCTACAATGAGCAGTTCTTC. It codes for CASSPRTSGFTSYNEQFF.